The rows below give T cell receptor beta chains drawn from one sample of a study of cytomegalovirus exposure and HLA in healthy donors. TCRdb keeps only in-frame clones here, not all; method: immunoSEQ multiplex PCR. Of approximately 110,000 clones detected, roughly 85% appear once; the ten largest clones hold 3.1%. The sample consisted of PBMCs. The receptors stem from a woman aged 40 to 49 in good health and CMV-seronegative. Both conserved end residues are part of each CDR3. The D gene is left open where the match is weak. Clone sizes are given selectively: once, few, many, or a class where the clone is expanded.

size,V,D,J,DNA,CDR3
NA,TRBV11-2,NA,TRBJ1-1,TGTGCCAGCAGCGTTACAACCAACACTGAAGCTTTCTTT,CASSVTTNTEAFF
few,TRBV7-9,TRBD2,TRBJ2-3,TGTGCCAGCAGCTCGACTAGCGCGACGGCTCGGGATACGCAGTATTTT,CASSSTSATARDTQYF
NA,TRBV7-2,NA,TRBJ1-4,TGTGCCAGCAGCCGAGTCCCTACGTGGGGCATTACCGGAAAGGAAAAACTGTTTTTT,CASSRVPTWGITGKEKLFF
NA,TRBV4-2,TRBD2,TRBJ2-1,TGTGCCAGCAGAGATAGCGGGTACTCCTACAATGAGCAGTTCTTC,CASRDSGYSYNEQFF
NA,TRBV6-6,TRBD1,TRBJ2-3,TGTGCCAGCAGTTACACGACAGGGTTTGGCACAGATACGCAGTATTTT,CASSYTTGFGTDTQYF
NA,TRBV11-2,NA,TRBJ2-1,TGTGCCAGCAGCTCACGACTAGTGAGCTCCTACAATGAGCAGTTCTTC,CASSSRLVSSYNEQFF
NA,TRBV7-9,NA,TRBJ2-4,TGTTCCAGCAGCTTAGATCGTGTAGCCAAAAACATTCAGTACTTC,CSSSLDRVAKNIQYF
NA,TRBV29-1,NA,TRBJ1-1,TGCAGCGTACGACAGGTGTTGAACACTGAAGCTTTCTTT,CSVRQVLNTEAFF
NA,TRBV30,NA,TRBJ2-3,TGTGCCTGGAGTCTCCTCGGGGGATCCACAGATACGCAGTATTTT,CAWSLLGGSTDTQYF
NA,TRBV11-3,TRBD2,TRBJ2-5,TGTGCCAGCAGCTTAGTAGTCGCTAGCGGGAGGGCCGGGAAGACCCAGTACTTC,CASSLVVASGRAGKTQYF
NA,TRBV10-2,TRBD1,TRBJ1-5,TGCGCCAGCAGTGAGAGGGACAGGGACACTAGCAATCAGCCCCAGCATTTT,CASSERDRDTSNQPQHF
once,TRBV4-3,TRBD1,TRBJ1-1,TGCGCCAGCAGCCAAGGGGACAGTAGGGGTGAAGCTTTCTTT,CASSQGDSRGEAFF
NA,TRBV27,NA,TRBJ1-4,TGTGCCAGCAGTTTCTTAACAGGGTACGGACCTAATGAAAAACTGTTTTTT,CASSFLTGYGPNEKLFF
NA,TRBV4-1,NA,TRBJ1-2,TGCGCCAGCAGCCAACCACAGGGTACCTATGGCTACACCTTC,CASSQPQGTYGYTF
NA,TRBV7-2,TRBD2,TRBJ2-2,TGTGCCAGCACCCTAGCGGGAGTGGGGAACACCGGGGAGCTGTTTTTT,CASTLAGVGNTGELFF
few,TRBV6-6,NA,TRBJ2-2,TGTGCCAGCAGATGGGACATGAACACCGGGGAGCTGTTTTTT,CASRWDMNTGELFF
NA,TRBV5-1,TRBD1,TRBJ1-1,TGCGCCAGCAGCTCTAGACAGGGGAACACTGAAGCTTTCTTT,CASSSRQGNTEAFF
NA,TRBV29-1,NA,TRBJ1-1,TGCAGCGTTGGGGCAGGGCGAAACACTGAAGCTTTCTTT,CSVGAGRNTEAFF
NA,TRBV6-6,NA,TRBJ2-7,TGTGCCAGCAGTTACACCAGGTCAAGCTACGAGCAGTACTTC,CASSYTRSSYEQYF
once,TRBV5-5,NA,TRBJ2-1,TGTGCCAGCAGCTTGTGGGGAGGCCCCCCTTCTTTTGAGCAGTTCTTC,CASSLWGGPPSFEQFF
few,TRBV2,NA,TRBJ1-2,TGTGCCAGCAGCAACAGGGTTGGCGGCTACACCTTC,CASSNRVGGYTF
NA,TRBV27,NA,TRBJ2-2,TGTGCCAGCAGTTTAAAGAGGGGACTGGGCACCGGGGAGCTGTTTTTT,CASSLKRGLGTGELFF
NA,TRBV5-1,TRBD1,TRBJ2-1,TGCGCCAGCAGCTGGGACAGGGGCGAGCAGTTCTTC,CASSWDRGEQFF
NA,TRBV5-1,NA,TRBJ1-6,TGCGCCAGCAGCTTGGAGGGGGACTCCTATAATTCACCCCTCCACTTT,CASSLEGDSYNSPLHF
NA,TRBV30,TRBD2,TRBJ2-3,TGTGCCTGGAGTCCGACTAGCGGGAGTACAGATACGCAGTATTTT,CAWSPTSGSTDTQYF
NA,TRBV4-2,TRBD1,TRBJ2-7,TGTGCCAGCAGCCCCACAGGGGGGATGGAGTACTTC,CASSPTGGMEYF
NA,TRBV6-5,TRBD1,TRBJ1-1,TGTGCCAGCACTGAACAGGGGAGGACTGAAGCTTTCTTT,CASTEQGRTEAFF
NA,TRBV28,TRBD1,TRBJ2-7,TGTGCCAGCAGCACTCAGGACAGGGTCGGGGGCGAGCAGTACTTC,CASSTQDRVGGEQYF
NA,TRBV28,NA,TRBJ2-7,TGTGCCAGCAGTCCAACGGGGAGCTCCTACGAGCAGTACTTC,CASSPTGSSYEQYF
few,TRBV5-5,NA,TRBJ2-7,TGTGCCAGCAGTCCGGAGACCCTCTCTGGGGGGGAGCAGTACTTC,CASSPETLSGGEQYF
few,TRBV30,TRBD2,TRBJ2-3,TGTGCCTCCCGGAAGGGCCTAGCGGTCACAGATACGCAGTATTTT,CASRKGLAVTDTQYF
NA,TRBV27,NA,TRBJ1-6,TGTGCCAGCACTTTACGGGGGGCAGCCAGCTCCTATAATTCACCCCTCCACTTT,CASTLRGAASSYNSPLHF
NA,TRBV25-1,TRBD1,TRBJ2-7,TGTGCCAGCAGCGTGACAGGGCGAGAGGCAGAGCAGTACTTC,CASSVTGREAEQYF
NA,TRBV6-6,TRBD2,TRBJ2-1,TGTGCCAGCGGGAAAGGACTAGTCTTGGTCGATGAGCAGTTCTTC,CASGKGLVLVDEQFF
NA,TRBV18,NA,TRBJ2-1,TGTGCCAGCTCACCAATCCGGGGGTCCTACAATGAGCAGTTCTTC,CASSPIRGSYNEQFF
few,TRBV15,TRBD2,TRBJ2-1,TGTGCCACCAGCAGGGGGCTAGCGGATTACAATGAGCAGTTCTTC,CATSRGLADYNEQFF
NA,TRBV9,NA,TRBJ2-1,TGTGCCAGCACTGGAGGGGACGAGCAGTTCTTC,CASTGGDEQFF
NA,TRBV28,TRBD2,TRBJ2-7,TGTGCCACCTTGGGACTAGCGGGAGGGCAATACGAGCAGTACTTC,CATLGLAGGQYEQYF
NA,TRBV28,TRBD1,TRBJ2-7,TGTGCCACTCGGACAGGGGGGGCCTACGAGCAGTACTTC,CATRTGGAYEQYF
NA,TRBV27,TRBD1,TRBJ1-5,TGTGCCAGCAGTCCCCCCCTGGACAGGGGCAATCAGCCCCAGCATTTT,CASSPPLDRGNQPQHF
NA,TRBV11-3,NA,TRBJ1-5,TGTGCCAGCAGCGCCCGGGAAGGGTTTCGCCTTTTGAGCAATCAGCCCCAGCATTTT,CASSAREGFRLLSNQPQHF
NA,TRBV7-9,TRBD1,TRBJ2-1,TGTGCCAGCAGCTTCCTACCGGGACAGGGTTCCTACAATGAGCAGTTCTTC,CASSFLPGQGSYNEQFF
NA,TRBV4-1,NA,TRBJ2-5,TGCGCCAGCAGCCAAGGCGACACCGTTTGGGAGACCCAGTACTTC,CASSQGDTVWETQYF
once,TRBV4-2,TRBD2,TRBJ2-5,TGTGCCAGCAGCCTCGAGACCCGACTAGCGGGAAAAGAGACCCAGTACTTC,CASSLETRLAGKETQYF
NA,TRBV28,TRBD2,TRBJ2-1,TGTGCCAGTGGCGGGAGGGTTAATGAGCAGTTCTTC,CASGGRVNEQFF
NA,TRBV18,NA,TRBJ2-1,TGTGCCAGCTCACCAAGGGGGATCGATGAGCAGTTCTTC,CASSPRGIDEQFF
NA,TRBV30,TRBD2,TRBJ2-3,TGTGCCTGGAGAAGCCCGGGACTAGGGGCGGATACGCAGTATTTT,CAWRSPGLGADTQYF
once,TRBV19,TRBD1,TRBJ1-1,TGTGCCAGTAAGTCGGGGGGGAGCAGGGGGAGGACTGAAGCTTTCTTT,CASKSGGSRGRTEAFF
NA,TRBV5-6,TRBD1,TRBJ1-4,TGTGCCAGCAGCTCTACCGGGACAGGGTATGAAAAACTGTTTTTT,CASSSTGTGYEKLFF
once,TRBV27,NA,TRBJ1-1,TGTGCCAGCAGCTCCCTGACGGGGGTTGGGGAAGCTTTCTTT,CASSSLTGVGEAFF
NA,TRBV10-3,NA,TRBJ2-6,TGTGCCATCAGTGAGTCGGGTCAGGCTGGGGCCAACGTCCTGACTTTC,CAISESGQAGANVLTF
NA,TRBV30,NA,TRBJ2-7,TGTGCCTGGAGTTCACCCCCGAACAGGGTCGAGCAGTACTTC,CAWSSPPNRVEQYF